This entry features one T cell receptor beta chain sequence. Patients at the Seattle site were enrolled during active infection and followed longitudinally. This CDR3 contains 16 residues. V gave up 7 bases and J gave up 2 bases; unmatched junction bases: 9. Germline V gene data show CDR1 as SNHLY and CDR2 as FYNNEI. This sample was included in a study of blood T cell repertoires in COVID-19. Study background: The United States, Italy and Spain provided the acute and convalescent COVID-19 samples. Nucleic acid was either cDNA or gDNA, and it came from T cells, B-cell-depleted T cells, or PBMCs.

Original handling: Amplification from reference gene primers served as the basis for estimated nucleated cell counts. Sequencing used immunoSEQ multiplex PCR; TCRdb keeps in-frame clones, though not all of them. V and J calls and clone size are given by that table; D and trimming were obtained from the DNA. The table has about 150,000 clones, roughly 81% seen once; the top ten hold around 2.7%. The rearrangement uses TRBV2 and TRBJ2-1; 9 nucleotides match TRBD2. This receptor was identified in a woman over 75 with COVID-19, enrolled during active disease. The sequenced sample was peripheral blood. The CDR3, as DNA: TGTGCCAGCACCTTCCGGCGGGAGGGCCCCTACAATGAGCAGTTCTTC. Translated, it gives CASTFRREGPYNEQFF. The whole variable domain, remainder taken from reference TRBV2 and TRBJ2-1, is EPEVTQTPSHQVTQMGQEVILRCVPISNHLYFYWYRQILGQKVEFLVSFYNNEISEKSEIFDDQFSVERPDGSNFTLKIRSTKLEDSAMYFCASTFRREGPYNEQFFGPGTRLTVL.